This T cell receptor beta chain was recovered during a study of blood T cells in healthy people across ages. PBMCs numbering at least 6 million were isolated per sample. A second PCR of roughly 6 to 12 cycles used a sample-barcoded 5' primer and a J-beta primer mix. The yield of each sample was at least 2.5 million CDR3-containing paired-end reads. TCRdb processed the 5' RACE reads anew with MiXCR; each CDR3 protein has one entry. The sample carries about 670,000 distinct CDR3 sequences, roughly two fifths recorded once. V lost 0 bases and J lost 1, with 9 bases in between. Germline V gives CDR1 SGHTA, CDR2 FQGNSA. The CDR3 extends over 15 amino acids.

Sequenced sample: blood. The J gene is TRBJ2-5, the V gene TRBV7-2; D remains ambiguous. This TCR came from a man aged 80 or over in good health. CDR3 residues: CASSLASYAQETQYF. The CDR3 region has the DNA TGTGCCAGCAGCTTAGCAAGCTACGCCCAAGAGACCCAGTACTTC. Complete variable domain (other parts from reference TRBV7-2 and TRBJ2-5): GAGVSQSPSNKVTEKGKDVELRCDPISGHTALYWYRQSLGQGLEFLIYFQGNSAPDKSGLPSDRFSAERTGGSVSTLTIQRTQQEDSAVYLCASSLASYAQETQYFGPGTRLLVL.